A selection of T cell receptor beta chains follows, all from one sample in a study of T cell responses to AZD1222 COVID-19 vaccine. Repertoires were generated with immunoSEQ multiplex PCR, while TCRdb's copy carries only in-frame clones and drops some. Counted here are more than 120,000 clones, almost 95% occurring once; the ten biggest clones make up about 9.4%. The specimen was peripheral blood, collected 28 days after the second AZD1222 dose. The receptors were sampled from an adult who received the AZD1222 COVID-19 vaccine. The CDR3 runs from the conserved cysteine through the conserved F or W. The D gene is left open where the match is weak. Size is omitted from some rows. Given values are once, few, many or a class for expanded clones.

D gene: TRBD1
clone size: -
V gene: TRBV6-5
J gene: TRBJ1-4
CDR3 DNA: TGTGCCAGCAGATACACAGGGGGCGCGGGTGAAAAACTGTTTTTT
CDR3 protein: CASRYTGGAGEKLFF

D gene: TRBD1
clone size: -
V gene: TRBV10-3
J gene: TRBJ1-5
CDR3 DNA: TGTGCCATCAGTGAGGACACGGGACAGGCGGGCAATCAGCCCCAGCATTTT
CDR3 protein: CAISEDTGQAGNQPQHF

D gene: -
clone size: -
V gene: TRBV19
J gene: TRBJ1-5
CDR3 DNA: TGTGCCAGTACAGTGGTACTTAGCAATCAGCCCCAGCATTTT
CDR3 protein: CASTVVLSNQPQHF

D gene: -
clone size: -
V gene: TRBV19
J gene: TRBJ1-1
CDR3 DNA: TGTGCCAGTATAGGGATTGCTGAAGCTTTCTTT
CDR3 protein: CASIGIAEAFF

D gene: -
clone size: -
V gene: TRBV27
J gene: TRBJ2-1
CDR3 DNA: TGTGCCAGCAGTCTTACCAGCGGCTGGTACTACAATGAGCAGTTCTTC
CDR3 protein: CASSLTSGWYYNEQFF

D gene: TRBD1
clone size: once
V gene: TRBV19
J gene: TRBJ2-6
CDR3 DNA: TGTGCCAGTAGTAGCTTACAGGGGACTGGGGCCAACGTCCTGACTTTC
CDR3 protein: CASSSLQGTGANVLTF

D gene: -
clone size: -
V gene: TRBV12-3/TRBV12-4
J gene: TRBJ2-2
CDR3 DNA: TGTGCCAGCAGTTTGGAGGGCGGGGAGCTGTTTTTT
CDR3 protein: CASSLEGGELFF

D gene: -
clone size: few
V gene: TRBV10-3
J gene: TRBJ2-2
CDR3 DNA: TGTGCCATCAGTGAACCCCTGCGGGAGCTGTTTTTT
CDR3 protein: CAISEPLRELFF

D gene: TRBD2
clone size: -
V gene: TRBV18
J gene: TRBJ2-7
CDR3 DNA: TGTGCCAGCTCACCAGGGACTAGCGCGTCCTACGAGCAGTACTTC
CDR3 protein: CASSPGTSASYEQYF

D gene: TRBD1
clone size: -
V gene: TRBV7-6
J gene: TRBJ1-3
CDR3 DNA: TGTGCCAGCAGCTCTCATATGCGGGACAGACCTCCTGGAAACACCATATATTTT
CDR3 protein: CASSSHMRDRPPGNTIYF

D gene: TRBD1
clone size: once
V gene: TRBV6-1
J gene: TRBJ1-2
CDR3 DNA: TGTGCCAGCAGACCTCCGACGGACAGGGGATATGGCTACACCTTC
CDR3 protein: CASRPPTDRGYGYTF

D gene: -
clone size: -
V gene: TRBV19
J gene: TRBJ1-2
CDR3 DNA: TGTGCCAGTAGTATGACGAGGTACTATGGCTACACCTTC
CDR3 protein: CASSMTRYYGYTF

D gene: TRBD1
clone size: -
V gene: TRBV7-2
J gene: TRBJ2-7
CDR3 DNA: TGTGCCAGCAGCTTAGACCCGGGACAGGGGACCCACGAGCAGTACTTC
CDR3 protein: CASSLDPGQGTHEQYF

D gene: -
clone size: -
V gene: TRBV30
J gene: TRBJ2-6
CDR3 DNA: TGTGCCTGGAGTCCCTCTGGGGCCAACGTCCTGACTTTC
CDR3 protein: CAWSPSGANVLTF

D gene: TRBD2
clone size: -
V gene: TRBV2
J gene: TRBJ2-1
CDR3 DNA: TGTGCCAGCAGGGGTTTGAGAGGGACTAGCGGGAGTCGCAATGAGCAGTTCTTC
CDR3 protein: CASRGLRGTSGSRNEQFF

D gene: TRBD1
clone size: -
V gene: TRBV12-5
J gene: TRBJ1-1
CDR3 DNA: TGTGCTAGTGGTCCCGGACAGGGTAGGTCGGAAGCTTTCTTT
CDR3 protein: CASGPGQGRSEAFF

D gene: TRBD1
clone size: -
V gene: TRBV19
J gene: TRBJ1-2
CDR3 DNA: TGTGCCAGTCGGGACAGGGGAGGCTATGGCTACACCTTC
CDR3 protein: CASRDRGGYGYTF

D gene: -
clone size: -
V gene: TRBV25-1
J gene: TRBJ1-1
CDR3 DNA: TGTGCCAGCAGTGGGCGGGTGAACACTGAAGCTTTCTTT
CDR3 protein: CASSGRVNTEAFF

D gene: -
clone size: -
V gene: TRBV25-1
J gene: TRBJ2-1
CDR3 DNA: TGTGCCAGCAGTGAATACCTCGCGGTCGGCTCCTACAATGAGCAGTTCTTC
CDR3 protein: CASSEYLAVGSYNEQFF

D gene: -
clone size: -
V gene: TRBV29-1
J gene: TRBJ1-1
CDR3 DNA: TGCAGCGCCGCACAGAGAATGAACACTGAAGCTTTCTTT
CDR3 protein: CSAAQRMNTEAFF

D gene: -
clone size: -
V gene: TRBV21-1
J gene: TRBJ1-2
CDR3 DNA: TGTGCCAGCAGCAACATCCGAGAGGACACCGCTAACTATGGCTACACCTTC
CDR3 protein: CASSNIREDTANYGYTF

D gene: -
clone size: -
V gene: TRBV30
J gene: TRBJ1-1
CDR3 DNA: TGTGCCTGGAGTTTATTTGCGAACACTGAAGCTTTCTTT
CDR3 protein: CAWSLFANTEAFF

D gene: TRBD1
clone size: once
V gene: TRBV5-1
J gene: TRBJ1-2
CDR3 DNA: TGCGCCAGCAGCGGATCAGGGGGCCGGGGCTACACCTTC
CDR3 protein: CASSGSGGRGYTF

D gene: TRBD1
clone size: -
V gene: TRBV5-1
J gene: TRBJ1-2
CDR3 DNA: TGCGCCAGCAGCTTAGGACAGGGGAACTATGGCTACACCTTC
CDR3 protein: CASSLGQGNYGYTF

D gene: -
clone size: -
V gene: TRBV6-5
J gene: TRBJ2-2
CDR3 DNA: TGTGCCAGCAGTTACACACAGGGAGCCGGGGAGCTGTTTTTT
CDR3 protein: CASSYTQGAGELFF

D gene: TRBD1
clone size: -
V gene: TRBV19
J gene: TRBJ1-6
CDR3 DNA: TGTGCCTCGAGGACAGGGAGTAATTCACCCCTCCACTTT
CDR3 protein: CASRTGSNSPLHF

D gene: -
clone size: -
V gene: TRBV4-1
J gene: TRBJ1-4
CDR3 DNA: TGCGCCAGCAGCCAGGTATTCGGGGGCACTAATGAAAAACTGTTTTTT
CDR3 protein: CASSQVFGGTNEKLFF

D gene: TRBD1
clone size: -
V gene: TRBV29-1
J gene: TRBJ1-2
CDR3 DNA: TGCAGCGTGGATCAGGGGGCCGGCTATGGCTACACCTTC
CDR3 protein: CSVDQGAGYGYTF

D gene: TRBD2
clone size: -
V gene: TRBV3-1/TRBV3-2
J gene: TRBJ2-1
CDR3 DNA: TGTGCCAGCAGCCAATTTGCGGGGGGGAACTACAATGAGCAGTTCTTC
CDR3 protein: CASSQFAGGNYNEQFF

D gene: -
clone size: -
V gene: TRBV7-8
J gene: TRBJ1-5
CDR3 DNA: TGTGCCAGCAGCTTAGGCAACACCTATAGCAATCAGCCCCAGCATTTT
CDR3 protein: CASSLGNTYSNQPQHF

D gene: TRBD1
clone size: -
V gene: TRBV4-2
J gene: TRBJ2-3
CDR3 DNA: TGTGCCAGCAGCCAAGACCCCCCGGGACAGGGGGTCAGAGATACGCAGTATTTT
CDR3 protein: CASSQDPPGQGVRDTQYF

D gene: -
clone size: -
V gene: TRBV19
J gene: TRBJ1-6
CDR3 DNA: TGTGCCAGTAACCATGGTAGTGATAATTCACCCCTCCACTTT
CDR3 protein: CASNHGSDNSPLHF

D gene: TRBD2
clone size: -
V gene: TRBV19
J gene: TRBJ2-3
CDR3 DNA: TGTGCCAGTAGTAGGACTAGCGGGAGAAGTACAGATACGCAGTATTTT
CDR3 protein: CASSRTSGRSTDTQYF

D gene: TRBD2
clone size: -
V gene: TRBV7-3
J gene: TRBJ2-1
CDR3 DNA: TGTGCCAGCAGCTTAAACGGGGGGGACTACAATGAGCAGTTCTTC
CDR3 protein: CASSLNGGDYNEQFF

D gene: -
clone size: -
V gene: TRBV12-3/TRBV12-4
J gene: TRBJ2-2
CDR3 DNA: TGTGCCAGCAGGAAGACTGCCACCGGGGAGCTGTTTTTT
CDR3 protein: CASRKTATGELFF

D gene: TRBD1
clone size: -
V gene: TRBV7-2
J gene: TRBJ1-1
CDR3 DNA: TGTGCCAGCAGGCCACAGGGGGCGCGAACTGAAGCTTTCTTT
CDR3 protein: CASRPQGARTEAFF

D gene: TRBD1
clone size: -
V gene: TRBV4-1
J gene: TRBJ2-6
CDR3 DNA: TGCGCCAGCAGCCGAGACAGGGCTGGGGCCAACGTCCTGACTTTC
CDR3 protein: CASSRDRAGANVLTF

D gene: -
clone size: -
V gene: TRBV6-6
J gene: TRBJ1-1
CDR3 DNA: TGTGCCATCTTCTCGGAAAGGGCTAAAACTGAAGCTTTCTTT
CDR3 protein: CAIFSERAKTEAFF

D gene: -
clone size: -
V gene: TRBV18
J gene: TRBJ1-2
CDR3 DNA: TGTGCCAGCTCCTCGGGGCAGGACTATGGCTACACCTTC
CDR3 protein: CASSSGQDYGYTF

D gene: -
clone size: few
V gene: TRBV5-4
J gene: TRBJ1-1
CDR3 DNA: TGTGCCAGCAGGGATCACGTGGACACTGAAGCTTTCTTT
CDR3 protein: CASRDHVDTEAFF

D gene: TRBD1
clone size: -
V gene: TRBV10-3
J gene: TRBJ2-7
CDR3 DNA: TGTGCCATCAGTGAGTCGACTCGGAAAGGGGGCCAGCAGTACTTC
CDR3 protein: CAISESTRKGGQQYF

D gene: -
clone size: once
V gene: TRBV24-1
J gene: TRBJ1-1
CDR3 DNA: TGTGCCACCAGTGAGAGACGGAACACTGAAGCTTTCTTT
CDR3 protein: CATSERRNTEAFF

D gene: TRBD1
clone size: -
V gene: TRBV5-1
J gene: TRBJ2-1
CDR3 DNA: TGCGCCAGCAGCCGCATTACAGGGGGCGGTTACAATGAGCAGTTCTTC
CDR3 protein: CASSRITGGGYNEQFF

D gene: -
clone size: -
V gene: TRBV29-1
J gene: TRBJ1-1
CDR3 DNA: TGCAGCGCCGTGACGGGAGGATTTTCTGAAGCTTTCTTT
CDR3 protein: CSAVTGGFSEAFF

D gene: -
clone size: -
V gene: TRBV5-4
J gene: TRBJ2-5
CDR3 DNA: TGTGCCAGCAGCCCGGGTTCGGGGGGCGGAGAGACCCAGTACTTC
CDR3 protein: CASSPGSGGGETQYF

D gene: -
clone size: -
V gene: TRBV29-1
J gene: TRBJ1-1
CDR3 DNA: TGCAGCGTTGAAGGGGCCCATATGAACACTGAAGCTTTCTTT
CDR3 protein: CSVEGAHMNTEAFF

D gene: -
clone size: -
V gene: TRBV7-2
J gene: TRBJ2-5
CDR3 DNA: TGTGCCAGCAGCTTAGCTGTGGGACGGGGAACCCAGTACTTC
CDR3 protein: CASSLAVGRGTQYF

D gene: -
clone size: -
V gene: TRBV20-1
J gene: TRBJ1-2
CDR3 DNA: TGCAGTGCAGTGCGGGATGGCTACACCTTC
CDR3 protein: CSAVRDGYTF

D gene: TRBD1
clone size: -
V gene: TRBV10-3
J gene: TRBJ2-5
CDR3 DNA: TGTGCCATCAGTTACTCTGGGACAGGGTCTCAAGAGACCCAGTACTTC
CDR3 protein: CAISYSGTGSQETQYF

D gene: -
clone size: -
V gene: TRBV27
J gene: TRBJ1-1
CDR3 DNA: TGTGCCAGCAGCCCAGGGGTAATAAGGGCTGAAGCTTTCTTT
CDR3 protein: CASSPGVIRAEAFF

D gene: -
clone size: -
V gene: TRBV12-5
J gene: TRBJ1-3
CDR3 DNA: TGTGCTAGTGGTTCGAGCCAGGGACACCTCTCTGGAAACACCATATATTTT
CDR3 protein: CASGSSQGHLSGNTIYF

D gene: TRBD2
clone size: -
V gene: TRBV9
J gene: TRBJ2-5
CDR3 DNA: TGTGCCAGCAGCGCCGGACTAGCGGGAGAGACCCAGTACTTC
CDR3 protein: CASSAGLAGETQYF

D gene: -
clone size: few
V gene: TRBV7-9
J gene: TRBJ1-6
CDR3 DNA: TGTGCCAGCAGCTTAGTCCCCAATTCACCCCTCCACTTT
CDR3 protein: CASSLVPNSPLHF

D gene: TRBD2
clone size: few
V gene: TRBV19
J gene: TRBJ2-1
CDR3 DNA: TGTGCCGCGGGGGAGATGTACAATGAGCAGTTCTTC
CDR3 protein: CAAGEMYNEQFF

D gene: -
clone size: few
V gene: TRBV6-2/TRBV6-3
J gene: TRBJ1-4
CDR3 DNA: TGTGCCAGCAGTCGTCGGTTGGCAACTAATGAAAAACTGTTTTTT
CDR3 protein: CASSRRLATNEKLFF

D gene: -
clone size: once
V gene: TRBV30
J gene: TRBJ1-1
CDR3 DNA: TGTGCCTGGAGTGCAACCCTTGGGCTGGTGACTGAAGCTTTCTTT
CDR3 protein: CAWSATLGLVTEAFF

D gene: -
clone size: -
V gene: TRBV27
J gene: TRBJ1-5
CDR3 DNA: TGTGCCAGCAGTTGGGACACTAATCAGCCCCAGCATTTT
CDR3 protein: CASSWDTNQPQHF

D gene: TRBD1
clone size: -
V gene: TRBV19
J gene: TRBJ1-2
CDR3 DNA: TGTGCCAGTAATGAGGGGGCTACTGGCTACACCTTC
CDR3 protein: CASNEGATGYTF

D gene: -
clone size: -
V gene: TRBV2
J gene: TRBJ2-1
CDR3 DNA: TGTGCCACCTTGCCGGGGACACAGACCTACAATGAGCAGTTCTTC
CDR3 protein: CATLPGTQTYNEQFF

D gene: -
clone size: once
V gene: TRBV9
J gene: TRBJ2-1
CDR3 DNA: TGTGCCAGCAGCGTAGGTGTGGGAGTGGGCAATGAGCAGTTCTTC
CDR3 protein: CASSVGVGVGNEQFF